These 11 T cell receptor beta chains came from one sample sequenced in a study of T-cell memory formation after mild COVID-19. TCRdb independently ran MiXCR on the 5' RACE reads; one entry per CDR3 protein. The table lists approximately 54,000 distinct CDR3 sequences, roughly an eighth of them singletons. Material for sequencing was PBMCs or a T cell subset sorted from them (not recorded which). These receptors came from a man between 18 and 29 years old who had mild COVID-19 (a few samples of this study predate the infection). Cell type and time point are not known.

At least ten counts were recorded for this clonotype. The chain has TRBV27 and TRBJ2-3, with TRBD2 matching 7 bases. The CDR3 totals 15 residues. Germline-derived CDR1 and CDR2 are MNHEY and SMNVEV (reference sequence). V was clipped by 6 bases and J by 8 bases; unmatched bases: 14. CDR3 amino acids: CASSPRGSGFGTQYF. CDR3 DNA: TGTGCCAGCAGCCCCCGGGGTAGCGGGTTTGGTACGCAGTATTTT.

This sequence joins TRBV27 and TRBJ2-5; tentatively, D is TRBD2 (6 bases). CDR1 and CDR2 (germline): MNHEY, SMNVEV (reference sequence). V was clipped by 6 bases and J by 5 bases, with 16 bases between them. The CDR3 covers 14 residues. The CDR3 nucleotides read TGTGCCAGCAGCCCCTGGGGGGAGCCGGAGACCCAGTACTTC. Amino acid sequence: CASSPWGEPETQYF.

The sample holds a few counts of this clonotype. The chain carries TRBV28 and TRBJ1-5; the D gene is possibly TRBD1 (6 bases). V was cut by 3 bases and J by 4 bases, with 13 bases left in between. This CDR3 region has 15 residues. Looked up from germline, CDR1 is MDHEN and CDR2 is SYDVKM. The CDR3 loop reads CASSLADSTNQPQHF. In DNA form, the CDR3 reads TGTGCCAGCAGTTTGGCGGACAGCACTAATCAGCCCCAGCATTTT.

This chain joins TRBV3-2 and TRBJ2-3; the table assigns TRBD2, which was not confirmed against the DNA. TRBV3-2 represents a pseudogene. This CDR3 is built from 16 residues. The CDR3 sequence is CASSQERTSERDTQYF. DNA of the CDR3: TGTGCCAGCAGCCAAGAGAGGACTAGCGAAAGGGATACGCAGTATTTT.

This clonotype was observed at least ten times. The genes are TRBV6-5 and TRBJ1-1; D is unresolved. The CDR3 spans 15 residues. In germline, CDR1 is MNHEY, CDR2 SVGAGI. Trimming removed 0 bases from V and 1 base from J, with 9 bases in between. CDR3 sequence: CASSYSWERNTEAFF. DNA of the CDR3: TGTGCCAGCAGTTACTCGTGGGAAAGGAACACTGAAGCTTTCTTT.

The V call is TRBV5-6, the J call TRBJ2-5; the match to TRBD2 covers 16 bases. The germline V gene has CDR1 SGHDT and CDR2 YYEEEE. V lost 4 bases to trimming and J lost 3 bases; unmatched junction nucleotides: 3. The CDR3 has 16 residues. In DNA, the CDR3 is TGTGCCAGCAGCCCGGGACTAGCGGGGGGGAAAGAGACCCAGTACTTC. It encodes CASSPGLAGGKETQYF.

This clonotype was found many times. The CDR3 DNA follows: TGTGCCAGCAGTTACTCGACAGGGGGCTACGAGCAGTACGTC. This translates into CASSYSTGGYEQYV. The chain links TRBV6-2 or TRBV6-3 to TRBJ2-7; 9 positions agree with TRBD1. J lost 3 bases, V lost 0 bases, and 0 bases had no gene match. This CDR3 is 14 amino acids long. CDR1 and CDR2 from the germline V gene are MNHEY and SVGEGT.

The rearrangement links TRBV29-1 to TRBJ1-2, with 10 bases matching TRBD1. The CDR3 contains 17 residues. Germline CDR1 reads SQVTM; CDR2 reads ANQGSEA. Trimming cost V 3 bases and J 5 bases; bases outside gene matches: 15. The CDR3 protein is CSVDSGTGAHNYYGYTF. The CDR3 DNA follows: TGCAGCGTTGATTCCGGGACAGGGGCCCACAACTATTATGGCTACACCTTC.

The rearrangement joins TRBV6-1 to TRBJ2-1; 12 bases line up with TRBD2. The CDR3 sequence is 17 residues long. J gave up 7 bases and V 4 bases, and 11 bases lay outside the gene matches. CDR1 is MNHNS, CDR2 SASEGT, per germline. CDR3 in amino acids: CASSVNILAGGGNEQFF. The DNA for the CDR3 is TGTGCCAGCAGTGTAAACATACTAGCGGGGGGAGGGAATGAGCAGTTCTTC.

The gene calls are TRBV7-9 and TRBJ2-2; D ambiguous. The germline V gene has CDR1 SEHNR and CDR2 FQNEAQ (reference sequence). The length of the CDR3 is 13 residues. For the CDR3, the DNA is TGTGCATATGGAGACGCGAACACCGGGGAGCTGTTTTTT. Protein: CAYGDANTGELFF.

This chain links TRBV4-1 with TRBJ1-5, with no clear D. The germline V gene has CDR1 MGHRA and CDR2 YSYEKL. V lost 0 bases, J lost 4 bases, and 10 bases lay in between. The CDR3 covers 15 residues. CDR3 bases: TGCGCCAGCAGCCAAGAGTTTGGAGCTAATCAGCCCCAGCATTTT. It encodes CASSQEFGANQPQHF.